This T cell receptor (beta chain) was documented in a study of tumor-infiltrating lymphocytes in primary liver carcinoma. Study-level findings and limits: Between tumor regions, pairs overlapped more than tumor-adjacent and tumor-blood pairs did. It was in tumors, not blood, that the top-250-clone fraction was significantly higher (p = 0.039).

This clonotype has only a few counts. The antigen is unknown. Starting from around 500 ng of total RNA, TCR beta cDNA was produced with a primer in the constant region. For TCR beta, libraries were produced by three nested multiplex PCR rounds using slightly modified ARM-PCR. TCRdb recomputed calls from the multiplex PCR reads with MiXCR, one row per CDR3 protein. The sample consists of more than 150,000 distinct CDR3 sequences, 60% of them appearing once. Unsorted whole blood served as the source of blood RNA, and germline DNA was extracted as well. The collection of approximately 3.7 milliliters of peripheral blood preceded surgery. Sequenced input: peripheral blood. This sequence was found in a man between 35 and 55 years old with primary liver carcinoma and hepatitis B virus infection.

CDR3 residues: CSVDRGQEETQYF. CDR3 DNA: TGCAGCGTCGACAGGGGGCAGGAGGAGACCCAGTACTTC. This rearrangement joins TRBV29-1 to TRBJ2-5, with TRBD1 matching over 10 bases. The CDR3 contains 13 residues. V shed 6 bases and J 5 bases; nucleotides not matched to a gene: 6. Germline loops: CDR1 SQVTM, CDR2 ANQGSEA.